The 23 T cell receptor beta chains given below trace back to one sample, sequenced in a study of cytomegalovirus exposure and HLA in healthy donors. This PCR relied on a set of 60 Vbeta primers and 13 Jbeta primers. Generated by immunoSEQ multiplex PCR, the TCRdb table keeps only in-frame clones and is missing some. The repertoire holds roughly 150,000 clones, with around 72% as singletons. The sequencing input was PBMCs. All receptors come from a female donor in good health and CMV-seronegative.

This sequence joins TRBV18 and TRBJ2-2, with 9 bases that match TRBD2. The CDR3 runs 15 residues. The ends lost 1 base at V and 4 bases at J; junction bases unmatched: 1. Germline V gene data show CDR1 as KGHSH and CDR2 as LQKENI. CDR3 residues: CASSPQTSGTGELFF. CDR3 nucleotide sequence: TGTGCCAGCTCACCACAGACTAGCGGCACCGGGGAGCTGTTTTTT.

The chain combines TRBV29-1 with TRBJ2-1; 9 bases fit TRBD2. The CDR3 extends over 15 amino acids. Unmatched junction bases numbered 15, after V lost 6 bases and J lost 9 bases. Germline V gene sequence: CDR1 SQVTM, CDR2 ANQGSEA. This CDR3 is CSVGGLAGRMAEQFF. The CDR3 bases are TGCAGCGTGGGAGGGCTAGCGGGAAGAATGGCTGAGCAGTTCTTC.

This clone was recorded only once. The chain couples TRBV7-3 to TRBJ2-3, with unresolved D. V was clipped by 0 bases and J by 0 bases, with 7 bases between them. The length of the CDR3 is 15 residues. The germline V gene encodes CDR1 SGHTA and CDR2 FQGTGA. CDR3 protein: CASSLTYSSTDTQYF. The CDR3 nucleotides are TGTGCCAGCAGCTTAACGTATTCCAGCACAGATACGCAGTATTTT.

The CDR3 nucleotides read TGTGCCAGCAGTTTATCGGGGGATCAGCCCCAGCATTTT. The encoded protein is CASSLSGDQPQHF. J is TRBJ1-5 and V is TRBV28, with D perhaps TRBD1 (5 bases). The CDR3 sequence is 13 residues long. V lost 1 base to trimming and J lost 5 bases, with 6 bases between them. The germline gives CDR1 MDHEN, CDR2 SYDVKM.

The chain links TRBV2 to TRBJ2-7; TRBD2 matches at 8 bases. The junction had 3 bases not matched to a gene; V was cut back by 9 bases and J by 2 bases. This CDR3 is built from 12 residues. Germline loops: CDR1 SNHLY, CDR2 FYNNEI. The CDR3 DNA is TGTGCCAGTAGGGGACTAGCCTACGAGCAGTACTTC. Residues: CASRGLAYEQYF.

V and J are TRBV7-2 and TRBJ2-5, with 12 bases fitting TRBD1. Per germline, CDR1 SGHTA and CDR2 FQGNSA. This CDR3 is built from 16 residues. V lost 3 bases, J lost 3 bases, and 5 bases stayed unmatched. The CDR3: CASSLGTGGIKETQYF. The CDR3 coding sequence is TGTGCCAGCAGCTTGGGGACAGGGGGCATAAAAGAGACCCAGTACTTC.

The chain has TRBV7-9 and TRBJ1-6; D gene ambiguous. This CDR3 is 13 amino acids long. The V and J ends lost 5 bases and 9 bases respectively, with 11 bases between them. Germline CDR1 reads SEHNR; CDR2 reads FQNEAQ (reference sequence). In DNA form, the CDR3 reads TGTGCCAGCAGCGTACGGGAGCTTTCACCCCTCCACTTT. It yields the protein CASSVRELSPLHF.

The genes are TRBV5-1 and TRBJ2-7, with 7 bases aligning to TRBD1. This CDR3 contains 12 residues. J lost 5 bases, V lost 3 bases, and 2 bases had no gene match. CDR1 is SGHRS, CDR2 YFSETQ, per germline. The CDR3 protein is CASSSTGNEQYF. CDR3 nucleotides: TGCGCCAGCAGCTCGACAGGGAACGAGCAGTACTTC.

The chain has TRBV5-1 and TRBJ2-1, with a possible D match to TRBD1 (5 bases). V was pared by 0 bases and J by 10 bases, with 11 bases between. The CDR3 totals 13 residues. Germline CDR1 is SGHRS and CDR2 is YFSETQ. The CDR3 region is CASSLAAGSEQFF. The CDR3 nucleotides are TGCGCCAGCAGCTTGGCCGCAGGGTCAGAGCAGTTCTTC.

J is TRBJ2-3 and V is TRBV7-2; the match to TRBD2 covers 14 bases. V was pared by 4 bases and J by 5 bases, with 11 bases of the junction left unmatched. This CDR3 spans 18 amino acids. Germline V lookup: CDR1 SGHTA, CDR2 FQGNSA. In DNA form, the CDR3 reads TGTGCCAGCAGCTACTACAGGACTAGCGGGGGGAAAGGAGATACGCAGTATTTT. Translating it yields CASSYYRTSGGKGDTQYF.

In this sample, this clone turned up a few times. J is TRBJ1-6 and V is TRBV19; D unclear. The V end lost 7 bases, the J end lost 7 bases, and 11 bases lay between the germline ends. Germline V lookup: CDR1 LNHDA, CDR2 SQIVND (reference sequence). The CDR3 is made up of 13 amino acids. CDR3 region: CASNRGGNSPLHF. CDR3 nucleotides: TGTGCCAGTAACCGGGGAGGAAATTCACCCCTCCACTTT. The full variable domain, with the rest looked up from reference TRBV19 and TRBJ1-6, is DGGITQSPKYLFRKEGQNVTLSCEQNLNHDAMYWYRQDPGQGLRLIYYSQIVNDFQKGDIAEGYSVSREKKESFPLTVTSAQKNPTAFYLCASNRGGNSPLHFGNGTRLTVT.

The chain employs TRBV9 and TRBJ2-1; 11 positions match TRBD2. The V and J ends lost 2 bases and 7 bases, in that order; junction bases with no gene match: 11. Germline V gives CDR1 SGDLS, CDR2 YYNGEE. The CDR3 runs 17 residues. The CDR3 loop reads CASSVRASGGSKNEQFF. CDR3 sequence (DNA): TGTGCCAGCAGCGTGCGCGCTAGCGGGGGGTCGAAGAATGAGCAGTTCTTC.

This chain uses TRBV18 with TRBJ2-7, with 10 bases identical to TRBD1. CDR3 size: 15 residues. Germline V lookup: CDR1 KGHSH, CDR2 LQKENI. Trimming at V came to 4 bases and at J to 1 base, leaving 4 bases not matched to a gene. The CDR3, as DNA: TGTGCCAGCTCACTTGACAGGGGGCCTTCCTACGAGCAGTACTTC. Amino acid sequence: CASSLDRGPSYEQYF. The full variable domain, with the rest looked up from reference TRBV18 and TRBJ2-7, is NAGVMQNPRHLVRRRGQEARLRCSPMKGHSHVYWYRQLPEEGLKFMVYLQKENIIDESGMPKERFSAEFPKEGPSILRIQQVVRGDSAAYFCASSLDRGPSYEQYFGPGTRLTVT.

This chain connects TRBV4-2 to TRBJ2-3, with TRBD2 matching over 7 bases. Losses at the gene ends were 0 bases for V and 10 bases for J; bases not matched to a gene: 7. Per the germline V gene, CDR1 is LGHNA and CDR2 is YNFKEQ. This CDR3 spans 14 amino acids. CDR3 DNA: TGTGCCAGCAGCCAAGATGCTTCGGGGGGATCGCAGTATTTT. Its protein product is CASSQDASGGSQYF.

This clone was counted between two and nine times. The V and J genes are TRBV4-2 and TRBJ1-5; D not certain. Germline CDR1 LGHNA, CDR2 YNFKEQ. CDR3 length equals 15 residues. Trimming removed 0 bases at V and 2 bases at J, with 8 bases between. The CDR3 DNA sequence: TGTGCCAGCAGCCAAGATCTCCGGGGCAATCAGCCCCAGCATTTT. It yields the protein CASSQDLRGNQPQHF.

The genes are TRBV7-9 and TRBJ1-1; D may be TRBD1 (6 bases). Deletions cut 2 bases from V and 5 bases from J, with 12 bases between. Germline CDR1 and CDR2: SEHNR and FQNEAQ (reference sequence). This CDR3 comprises 14 residues. CDR3 sequence reads: CASSLQGRGTEAFF. For the CDR3, the DNA is TGTGCCAGCAGCTTACAGGGGAGAGGGACTGAAGCTTTCTTT.

The V call is TRBV6-1, the J call TRBJ1-4, with 9 bases identical to TRBD1. V shed 1 base and J 8 bases; nucleotides not matched to a gene: 8. The CDR3 is 16 amino acids. Germline V gene sequence: CDR1 MNHNS, CDR2 SASEGT. CDR3 sequence reads: CASSEVDRQGGEKLFF. The CDR3 DNA reads as TGTGCCAGCAGTGAAGTAGATCGACAGGGGGGCGAAAAACTGTTTTTT.

This clone showed up just a few times. The rearrangement joins TRBV7-9 to TRBJ1-1, with D perhaps TRBD1 (5 bases). Looked up from germline, CDR1 is SEHNR and CDR2 is FQNEAQ (reference sequence). Trimming took 6 bases from V and 0 from J, leaving 11 bases between them. CDR3 length equals 14 residues. CDR3 sequence (DNA): TGTGCCAGCAGTCCTCTCAGGGTGAACACTGAAGCTTTCTTT. Translation: CASSPLRVNTEAFF.

The J gene is TRBJ2-2, the V gene TRBV7-8; D perhaps matches TRBD1 (5 bases). Per germline, CDR1 SGHVS and CDR2 FQNEAQ. The CDR3 totals 13 residues. CDR3 nucleotides: TGTGCAGGGGCCCGACAGAACACCGGGGAGCTGTTTTTT. The encoded protein is CAGARQNTGELFF. The full variable domain, rest sourced from reference TRBV7-8 and TRBJ2-2, is GAGVSQSPRYKVAKRGQDVALRCDPISGHVSLFWYQQALGQGPEFLTYFQNEAQLDKSGLPSDRFFAERPEGSVSTLKIQRTQQEDSAVYLCAGARQNTGELFFGEGSRLTVL.

The rearrangement uses TRBV5-6 and TRBJ1-1; D remains ambiguous. Germline CDR1 is SGHDT and CDR2 is YYEEEE. With 5 bases removed from V and 1 base from J, the gap between germline ends came to 18 bases. There are 16 residues in the CDR3. The CDR3, as DNA: TGTGCCAGCAGACCACTGGTGCTCGGAGGGAACACTGAAGCTTTCTTT. Protein product: CASRPLVLGGNTEAFF.

The chain couples TRBV12-5 to TRBJ1-2; no clear D gene. Per germline, CDR1 LGHNT and CDR2 FRNRAP. The CDR3 consists of 12 residues. Deletions cut 5 bases from V and 4 bases from J, with 8 bases between. CDR3 nucleotide sequence: TGTGCTAGTGGTAAAGAGGTCTATGGCTACACCTTC. Protein sequence: CASGKEVYGYTF.

This rearrangement joins TRBV5-4 to TRBJ2-1; TRBD2 matches 8 bases. Per the germline V gene, CDR1 is SGHNT and CDR2 is YYREEE (reference sequence). The CDR3 is 15 amino acids. The V segment lost 4 bases and the J segment 0 bases; nucleotides outside the gene matches: 3. This CDR3 is CASSRGGNSYNEQFF. CDR3 nucleotides: TGTGCCAGCAGCCGGGGGGGGAACTCCTACAATGAGCAGTTCTTC.

The chain joins TRBV2 to TRBJ2-5; 8 bases line up with TRBD1. This CDR3 region has 13 residues. V gave up 6 bases and J gave up 5 bases; unmatched junction bases: 5. The germline V gene has CDR1 SNHLY and CDR2 FYNNEI. As DNA, the CDR3 is TGTGCCAGCAGCGGACAGGGTCTGGAGACCCAGTACTTC. It is translated as CASSGQGLETQYF.